The rows below give T cell receptor beta chains drawn from one sample of a study of blood T cell repertoires in COVID-19. Generated by immunoSEQ multiplex PCR, the TCRdb table keeps only in-frame clones and is missing some. The data show 120,000 to 150,000 clones, around 87% seen once. Sequences were obtained from PBMCs or T cells enriched from blood (not recorded which). Source of these receptors: a woman younger than 45 with acute COVID-19. Both conserved end residues are part of each CDR3. Each record gives: J gene, D gene, clone size, V gene, CDR3 protein, CDR3 DNA. D genes are given only for firm matches. Part of the rows lack a size; the others show once, few, many or a class for expanded clones.

J gene: TRBJ1-6; D gene: -; clone size: -; V gene: TRBV9; CDR3 protein: CASSVERDSPLHF; CDR3 DNA: TGTGCCAGCAGCGTAGAGAGGGATTCACCCCTCCACTTT
J gene: TRBJ2-7; D gene: TRBD2; clone size: -; V gene: TRBV6-2/TRBV6-3; CDR3 protein: CASSGLVREQYF; CDR3 DNA: TGTGCCAGCAGTGGACTAGTTCGCGAGCAGTACTTC
J gene: TRBJ1-2; D gene: TRBD1; clone size: few; V gene: TRBV19; CDR3 protein: CASSSDRVSVNYGYTF; CDR3 DNA: TGTGCCAGTAGTTCCGACAGGGTATCGGTCAACTATGGCTACACCTTC
J gene: TRBJ1-5; D gene: TRBD1; clone size: -; V gene: TRBV28; CDR3 protein: CASSFGAGGNQPQHF; CDR3 DNA: TGTGCCAGCAGTTTCGGGGCAGGGGGTAACCAGCCCCAGCATTTT
J gene: TRBJ1-2; D gene: TRBD1; clone size: -; V gene: TRBV12-3/TRBV12-4; CDR3 protein: CASSLGTGNGYTF; CDR3 DNA: TGTGCCAGCAGTTTAGGGACAGGGAATGGCTACACCTTC
J gene: TRBJ2-3; D gene: -; clone size: -; V gene: TRBV2; CDR3 protein: CASSEAARTDTQYF; CDR3 DNA: TGTGCCAGCAGTGAAGCGGCCAGGACAGATACGCAGTATTTT
J gene: TRBJ2-1; D gene: TRBD1; clone size: -; V gene: TRBV7-2; CDR3 protein: CASSLATGVVDEQFF; CDR3 DNA: TGTGCCAGCAGCTTAGCCACAGGGGTGGTGGATGAGCAGTTCTTC
J gene: TRBJ2-5; D gene: TRBD2; clone size: -; V gene: TRBV5-4; CDR3 protein: CASSSGGLETQYF; CDR3 DNA: TGTGCCAGCAGCTCGGGGGGGTTAGAGACCCAGTACTTC
J gene: TRBJ2-3; D gene: TRBD2; clone size: -; V gene: TRBV5-1; CDR3 protein: CASSSRTSGRGDTQYF; CDR3 DNA: TGCGCCAGCAGCTCCAGGACTAGCGGGAGGGGAGATACGCAGTATTTT
J gene: TRBJ1-6; D gene: -; clone size: -; V gene: TRBV4-2; CDR3 protein: CASSQGRQGDNSPLHF; CDR3 DNA: TGTGCCAGCAGCCAAGGCAGGCAGGGCGATAATTCACCCCTCCACTTT
J gene: TRBJ1-3; D gene: -; clone size: -; V gene: TRBV28; CDR3 protein: CATSWGGNTIYF; CDR3 DNA: TGTGCCACCTCGTGGGGCGGAAACACCATATATTTT
J gene: TRBJ1-1; D gene: TRBD1; clone size: -; V gene: TRBV29-1; CDR3 protein: CSAPRGRGIEAFF; CDR3 DNA: TGCAGCGCTCCCCGGGGCAGGGGGATTGAAGCTTTCTTT
J gene: TRBJ2-2; D gene: -; clone size: -; V gene: TRBV28; CDR3 protein: CASSSLMTGELFF; CDR3 DNA: TGTGCCAGCAGTTCCCTTATGACCGGGGAGCTGTTTTTT
J gene: TRBJ2-2; D gene: -; clone size: -; V gene: TRBV7-9; CDR3 protein: CASSPTRSRDTGELFF; CDR3 DNA: TGTGCCAGCAGCCCAACACGTTCCAGGGACACCGGGGAGCTGTTTTTT
J gene: TRBJ1-6; D gene: -; clone size: -; V gene: TRBV18; CDR3 protein: CASAPEGEGSPLHF; CDR3 DNA: TGTGCCAGCGCACCAGAAGGGGAAGGTTCACCCCTCCACTTT
J gene: TRBJ2-4; D gene: TRBD2; clone size: -; V gene: TRBV4-3; CDR3 protein: CASSQILAVHREGKNIQYF; CDR3 DNA: TGCGCCAGCAGCCAAATACTAGCGGTTCATAGGGAGGGAAAAAACATTCAGTACTTC
J gene: TRBJ2-3; D gene: TRBD2; clone size: few; V gene: TRBV4-3; CDR3 protein: CASSQEPIAGGPDTQYF; CDR3 DNA: TGCGCCAGCAGCCAAGAACCTATAGCGGGAGGGCCAGATACGCAGTATTTT
J gene: TRBJ2-3; D gene: TRBD2; clone size: -; V gene: TRBV5-1; CDR3 protein: CASSLGLADDTDTQYF; CDR3 DNA: TGCGCCAGCAGCTTGGGACTAGCGGACGACACAGATACGCAGTATTTT
J gene: TRBJ1-4; D gene: -; clone size: -; V gene: TRBV18; CDR3 protein: CASSPPSGEKLFF; CDR3 DNA: TGTGCCAGCTCACCACCGTCAGGCGAAAAACTGTTTTTT
J gene: TRBJ2-1; D gene: -; clone size: once; V gene: TRBV24-1; CDR3 protein: CATRDRNNEQFF; CDR3 DNA: TGTGCCACGCGAGACAGAAACAATGAGCAGTTCTTC
J gene: TRBJ2-7; D gene: -; clone size: -; V gene: TRBV6-2/TRBV6-3; CDR3 protein: CASSYAWSGVPYEQYF; CDR3 DNA: TGTGCCAGCAGTTACGCCTGGTCAGGGGTTCCCTACGAGCAGTACTTC
J gene: TRBJ2-7; D gene: TRBD2; clone size: -; V gene: TRBV7-9; CDR3 protein: CASSLALAGSSYEQYF; CDR3 DNA: TGTGCCAGCAGCTTAGCGCTAGCGGGAAGCTCCTACGAGCAGTACTTC
J gene: TRBJ2-7; D gene: -; clone size: -; V gene: TRBV6-5; CDR3 protein: CASSYSWQGGDEQYF; CDR3 DNA: TGTGCCAGCAGTTACTCGTGGCAGGGCGGCGACGAGCAGTACTTC
J gene: TRBJ2-7; D gene: TRBD2; clone size: -; V gene: TRBV18; CDR3 protein: CASSPRDGGEGEQYF; CDR3 DNA: TGTGCCAGCTCACCCCGGGACGGCGGGGAGGGAGAGCAGTACTTC
J gene: TRBJ1-1; D gene: -; clone size: -; V gene: TRBV24-1; CDR3 protein: CATSDSDTEAFF; CDR3 DNA: TGTGCCACCAGTGATTCGGACACTGAAGCTTTCTTT
J gene: TRBJ1-1; D gene: -; clone size: -; V gene: TRBV7-3; CDR3 protein: CASSLRGGRTEAFF; CDR3 DNA: TGTGCCAGCAGCTTAAGAGGGGGTCGGACTGAAGCTTTCTTT
J gene: TRBJ1-1; D gene: -; clone size: -; V gene: TRBV29-1; CDR3 protein: CSVEGRDTEAFF; CDR3 DNA: TGCAGCGTTGAAGGCAGGGACACTGAAGCTTTCTTT
J gene: TRBJ2-1; D gene: -; clone size: -; V gene: TRBV2; CDR3 protein: CASTTTFYNEQFF; CDR3 DNA: TGTGCCAGCACCACGACATTCTACAATGAGCAGTTCTTC
J gene: TRBJ2-7; D gene: TRBD2; clone size: -; V gene: TRBV19; CDR3 protein: CATSLAGSYEQYF; CDR3 DNA: TGTGCCACCTCACTAGCGGGTTCCTACGAGCAGTACTTC
J gene: TRBJ2-7; D gene: TRBD2; clone size: -; V gene: TRBV6-5; CDR3 protein: CATYKSGRAHEQYF; CDR3 DNA: TGTGCCACCTATAAAAGCGGGAGGGCCCACGAGCAGTACTTC
J gene: TRBJ1-1; D gene: -; clone size: once; V gene: TRBV27; CDR3 protein: CASSLKTGTEAFF; CDR3 DNA: TGTGCCAGCAGTTTAAAGACAGGCACTGAAGCTTTCTTT
J gene: TRBJ2-3; D gene: TRBD2; clone size: -; V gene: TRBV3-1/TRBV3-2; CDR3 protein: CASSRRLPGLAGVLPTDTQYF; CDR3 DNA: TGTGCCAGCAGCCGGAGGTTACCGGGACTAGCGGGAGTGCTTCCCACAGATACGCAGTATTTT
J gene: TRBJ2-3; D gene: TRBD1; clone size: -; V gene: TRBV10-3; CDR3 protein: CAISLGTGDSDTQYF; CDR3 DNA: TGTGCCATCAGTCTCGGGACAGGGGATTCAGATACGCAGTATTTT
J gene: TRBJ2-7; D gene: TRBD2; clone size: -; V gene: TRBV5-8; CDR3 protein: CASSGGTGGGNYEQYF; CDR3 DNA: TGTGCCAGCAGCGGGGGTACGGGCGGGGGAAACTACGAGCAGTACTTC
J gene: TRBJ1-6; D gene: TRBD1; clone size: -; V gene: TRBV28; CDR3 protein: CASRRTGGESPLHF; CDR3 DNA: TGTGCCAGCAGGCGGACAGGGGGCGAATCACCCCTCCACTTT
J gene: TRBJ2-2; D gene: -; clone size: -; V gene: TRBV6-2/TRBV6-3; CDR3 protein: CASSYRGYTGELFF; CDR3 DNA: TGTGCCAGCAGTTACCGGGGGTACACCGGGGAGCTGTTTTTT
J gene: TRBJ1-1; D gene: TRBD1; clone size: -; V gene: TRBV5-3; CDR3 protein: CARSLTSSLEGAVETEAFF; CDR3 DNA: TGTGCCAGAAGCTTGACATCCTCCCTGGAGGGGGCAGTTGAGACTGAAGCTTTCTTT
J gene: TRBJ2-6; D gene: TRBD2; clone size: -; V gene: TRBV5-4; CDR3 protein: CASSLAAGGDGANVLTF; CDR3 DNA: TGTGCCAGCAGCTTGGCAGCGGGAGGGGACGGGGCCAACGTCCTGACTTTC
J gene: TRBJ2-1; D gene: TRBD2; clone size: -; V gene: TRBV9; CDR3 protein: CASSPASGAYNEQFF; CDR3 DNA: TGTGCCAGCAGCCCCGCTAGCGGGGCCTACAATGAGCAGTTCTTC
J gene: TRBJ1-2; D gene: TRBD1; clone size: -; V gene: TRBV4-1; CDR3 protein: CASSQTPTGGDYGYTF; CDR3 DNA: TGCGCCAGCAGCCAAACCCCGACAGGGGGAGACTATGGCTACACCTTC
J gene: TRBJ1-5; D gene: -; clone size: -; V gene: TRBV6-2/TRBV6-3; CDR3 protein: CASSPAVRQPQHF; CDR3 DNA: TGTGCCAGCAGTCCGGCGGTGAGGCAGCCCCAGCATTTT
J gene: TRBJ1-1; D gene: -; clone size: -; V gene: TRBV30; CDR3 protein: CAWTSDIMNTEAFF; CDR3 DNA: TGTGCCTGGACCTCGGACATCATGAACACTGAAGCTTTCTTT
J gene: TRBJ2-1; D gene: -; clone size: -; V gene: TRBV3-1/TRBV3-2; CDR3 protein: CASSQPRGDNHNEQFF; CDR3 DNA: TGTGCCAGCAGCCAACCTCGGGGGGACAACCACAATGAGCAGTTCTTC
J gene: TRBJ1-5; D gene: -; clone size: once; V gene: TRBV28; CDR3 protein: CASSPWAGALGQPQHF; CDR3 DNA: TGTGCCAGCTCCCCTTGGGCAGGGGCCCTTGGACAGCCCCAGCATTTT
J gene: TRBJ1-1; D gene: -; clone size: -; V gene: TRBV18; CDR3 protein: CASSPSRGSGTEAFF; CDR3 DNA: TGTGCCAGCTCACCCTCCAGAGGGTCGGGCACTGAAGCTTTCTTT
J gene: TRBJ1-1; D gene: TRBD1; clone size: many; V gene: TRBV4-1; CDR3 protein: CASSESQGALSEAFF; CDR3 DNA: TGCGCCAGCAGCGAAAGCCAGGGGGCGCTTTCTGAAGCTTTCTTT
J gene: TRBJ2-7; D gene: TRBD2; clone size: -; V gene: TRBV7-2; CDR3 protein: CASSWDLAGRSYEQYF; CDR3 DNA: TGTGCCAGCAGCTGGGACCTAGCGGGTCGCTCCTACGAGCAGTACTTC
J gene: TRBJ1-1; D gene: -; clone size: -; V gene: TRBV28; CDR3 protein: CASRQVGTEAFF; CDR3 DNA: TGTGCCAGCAGGCAGGTGGGCACTGAAGCTTTCTTT
J gene: TRBJ1-2; D gene: TRBD1; clone size: -; V gene: TRBV19; CDR3 protein: CASRSDRGRYGYTF; CDR3 DNA: TGTGCCAGTCGATCGGACAGGGGACGATATGGCTACACCTTC
J gene: TRBJ2-7; D gene: TRBD1; clone size: -; V gene: TRBV19; CDR3 protein: CASSTAHLQGRSSYEQYF; CDR3 DNA: TGTGCCAGTAGTACCGCACACCTACAGGGGAGAAGCTCCTACGAGCAGTACTTC
J gene: TRBJ2-7; D gene: TRBD2; clone size: -; V gene: TRBV4-3; CDR3 protein: CASSQGASGRVEQYF; CDR3 DNA: TGCGCCAGCAGCCAAGGGGCTAGCGGGAGGGTCGAGCAGTACTTC
J gene: TRBJ2-7; D gene: TRBD2; clone size: few; V gene: TRBV6-6; CDR3 protein: CASSFRAASGTYEQYF; CDR3 DNA: TGTGCCAGCAGTTTCCGGGCGGCTAGCGGGACCTACGAGCAGTACTTC
J gene: TRBJ2-3; D gene: TRBD1; clone size: -; V gene: TRBV5-8; CDR3 protein: CASSTRTGALLSTDTQYF; CDR3 DNA: TGTGCCAGCAGCACAAGGACAGGCGCCCTGTTAAGCACAGATACGCAGTATTTT
J gene: TRBJ2-2; D gene: TRBD1; clone size: -; V gene: TRBV30; CDR3 protein: CAWRTGTSGELFF; CDR3 DNA: TGTGCCTGGCGGACAGGGACGTCGGGGGAGCTGTTTTTT
J gene: TRBJ2-7; D gene: TRBD1; clone size: -; V gene: TRBV5-1; CDR3 protein: CASSSGQGGPYEQYF; CDR3 DNA: TGCGCCAGCAGCTCTGGACAGGGGGGCCCCTACGAGCAGTACTTC
J gene: TRBJ2-1; D gene: TRBD2; clone size: -; V gene: TRBV23-1; CDR3 protein: CASSQSSASGREGEQFF; CDR3 DNA: TGCGCCAGCAGTCAATCCTCAGCTAGCGGGAGGGAGGGTGAGCAGTTCTTC
J gene: TRBJ2-2; D gene: -; clone size: -; V gene: TRBV7-2; CDR3 protein: CASSLKGGHTGELFF; CDR3 DNA: TGTGCCAGCAGCTTAAAGGGCGGGCACACCGGGGAGCTGTTTTTT
J gene: TRBJ2-3; D gene: TRBD2; clone size: -; V gene: TRBV5-1; CDR3 protein: CASSAGLAGVTDTQYF; CDR3 DNA: TGCGCCAGCAGCGCGGGACTAGCGGGAGTTACAGATACGCAGTATTTT